This passage covers 31 T cell receptor beta chains from one sample sequenced in a study of blood T cell repertoires in COVID-19. The data were produced by immunoSEQ multiplex PCR, yet TCRdb's version contains in-frame clones alone and is incomplete. The sample holds 150,000 to 200,000 clones, roughly 81% seen once. The sequencing input was peripheral blood. The source of these receptors is a man in his forties with acute or convalescent COVID-19.

The chain has TRBV5-4 and TRBJ2-1; 9 nucleotides align to TRBD2. The CDR3 runs 16 residues. The junction had 13 bases not matched to a gene; V was cut back by 4 bases and J by 8 bases. CDR1 and CDR2 from the germline V gene are SGHNT and YYREEE (reference sequence). In DNA, the CDR3 is TGTGCCAGCAGCCACCCCCGGGGCGGGGGGGCCGATGAGCAGTTCTTC. Translation: CASSHPRGGGADEQFF.

In DNA, the CDR3 is TGTGCCAGCAGCTACAGCGGGGGCAGCTCCTACGAGCAGTACTTC. It codes for CASSYSGGSSYEQYF. V and J are TRBV7-2 and TRBJ2-7; 8 bases map to TRBD2. This CDR3 comprises 15 residues. Losses at the gene ends were 4 bases for V and 0 bases for J; bases not matched to a gene: 5. CDR1 and CDR2 from the germline V gene are SGHTA and FQGNSA. The full variable domain, its missing parts supplied by reference TRBV7-2 and TRBJ2-7, is GAGVSQSPSNKVTEKGKDVELRCDPISGHTALYWYRQSLGQGLEFLIYFQGNSAPDKSGLPSDRFSAERTGGSVSTLTIQRTQQEDSAVYLCASSYSGGSSYEQYFGPGTRLTVT.

This clone appeared a few times. This chain joins TRBV5-1 and TRBJ2-1; D remains unclear. Per germline, CDR1 SGHRS and CDR2 YFSETQ. This CDR3 spans 13 amino acids. V was cut by 5 bases and J by 4 bases, with 10 bases left in between. The CDR3, as DNA: TGCGCCAGCAGAGTCTCAGGTTACAATGAGCAGTTCTTC. Translated, it gives CASRVSGYNEQFF.

This clone has a single count. CDR3 nucleotide sequence: TGTGCCAGCAGCCTAGACAGGGGTAATTCACCCCTCCACTTT. This gives the protein CASSLDRGNSPLHF. The chain links TRBV11-1 to TRBJ1-6, with TRBD1 matching over 8 bases. The CDR3 covers 14 residues. Germline V gives CDR1 SGHAT, CDR2 FQDESV (reference sequence). V shed 5 bases, J shed 6 bases, and the junction held 3 bases outside the gene matches.

This chain uses TRBV28 with TRBJ1-6; no firm D call. Germline V CDR1 and CDR2: MDHEN, SYDVKM. This CDR3 comprises 16 residues. Trimming cost V 3 bases and J 0 bases, with 9 bases left between them. DNA for the CDR3: TGTGCCAGCAGTTTCGGAGGCAGCTCCTATAATTCACCCCTCCACTTT. Its protein product is CASSFGGSSYNSPLHF.

A note on this clone: This sample also contains other DNA sequences that code for the same CDR3. The genes are TRBV18 and TRBJ1-1; no firm D call. Trimming took off 6 bases at V and 3 bases at J, with 11 bases between the two ends. The CDR3 extends over 13 amino acids. Germline V gene lookup returns CDR1 KGHSH and CDR2 LQKENI. The CDR3 nucleotides are TGTGCCAGCTCCCCCACTACGGACACTGAAGCTTTCTTT. This sequence encodes CASSPTTDTEAFF.

CDR3 sequence: CASSLRLAGASQFF. Here the CDR3 DNA reads TGTGCCAGCAGCTTGAGACTAGCGGGGGCCTCGCAGTTCTTC. The chain has TRBV5-4 and TRBJ2-1, with 12 bases lining up with TRBD2. V lost 1 base to trimming and J lost 12 bases; unmatched junction nucleotides: 5. Germline V gene data show CDR1 as SGHNT and CDR2 as YYREEE (reference sequence). The CDR3 runs to 14 residues.

The chain combines TRBV28 with TRBJ2-3; a possible D gene is TRBD2 (5 bases). Germline CDR1 MDHEN, CDR2 SYDVKM. The CDR3 runs 12 residues. V gave up 6 bases and J gave up 6 bases, with 10 bases separating them. The CDR3 DNA is TGTGCCAGCAGCTCGGACTGGGATACGCAGTATTTT. Protein product: CASSSDWDTQYF.

The chain joins TRBV11-2 to TRBJ1-5; D might be TRBD1 (6 bases). With 5 bases removed from V and 5 bases from J, the gap between germline ends came to 16 bases. CDR3 length equals 15 residues. CDR1 is SGHAT, CDR2 FQNNGV, per germline. DNA for the CDR3: TGTGCCAGCAGCCCCAGGGGAAGGGGCGATCAGCCCCAGCATTTT. This sequence encodes CASSPRGRGDQPQHF.

The chain uses TRBV10-3 and TRBJ1-1; 8 bases match TRBD1. CDR3 size: 15 residues. The germline CDR1 and CDR2 sequences are ENHRY and SYGVKD. J lost 5 bases, V lost 2 bases, and 7 bases had no gene match. As DNA, the CDR3 is TGTGCCATCAGTGAGCGCCAGGGGGCTTTAACTGAAGCTTTCTTT. It codes for CAISERQGALTEAFF.

J is TRBJ1-2 and V is TRBV12-3 or TRBV12-4, with 9 nucleotides matching TRBD1. The CDR3 length is 13 residues. Losses at the gene ends were 6 bases for V and 7 bases for J; bases not matched to a gene: 6. The DNA of the CDR3 is TGTGCCAGCAGCCGGGACAGGGAGTCTGGCTACACCTTC. Translated, it gives CASSRDRESGYTF.

The chain carries TRBV13 and TRBJ2-7; 8 nucleotides agree with TRBD2. Germline lookup yields CDR1 PRHDT and CDR2 FYEKMQ (reference sequence). The V and J ends lost 3 bases and 7 bases, in that order; junction bases with no gene match: 11. CDR3 length: 15 amino acids. The CDR3 nucleotides are TGTGCCAGCAGCTTCACCGGGACTAGGGTTGGGGAGCAGTACTTC. This gives the protein CASSFTGTRVGEQYF.

The gene calls are TRBV30 and TRBJ2-5, with D maybe TRBD2 (7 bases). The CDR3 totals 13 residues. Trimming took off 5 bases at V and 2 bases at J, with 12 bases between the two ends. The germline V gene encodes CDR1 GTSNPN and CDR2 SVGIG (reference sequence). CDR3 in DNA: TGTGCCTGGTGGGGGGGGCGGCAAGAGACCCAGTACTTC. Its protein is CAWWGGRQETQYF.

The chain joins TRBV9 to TRBJ2-5, with D possibly being TRBD1 (5 bases). Per the germline V gene, CDR1 is SGDLS and CDR2 is YYNGEE. The CDR3 consists of 15 residues. Between the trimmed V and J ends, which lost 4 bases and 4 bases, there was a span of 17 bases. The CDR3 bases are TGTGCCAGCAGCCCGCAGGGAAGCCAGGGAGAGACCCAGTACTTC. Its translation is CASSPQGSQGETQYF.

V usage is TRBV5-1 and J usage is TRBJ2-3, with D hard to call. Trimming left V 5 bases short and J 1 base short, with 5 bases between. The CDR3 extends over 12 amino acids. The germline V gene has CDR1 SGHRS and CDR2 YFSETQ. CDR3 nucleotides: TGCGCCAGCAGGTCGGGCACAGATACGCAGTATTTT. Translation gives CASRSGTDTQYF.

The chain couples TRBV18 to TRBJ2-7; 10 bases are shared with TRBD1. The ends lost 6 bases at V and 5 bases at J; junction bases unmatched: 10. Germline CDR1 is KGHSH and CDR2 is LQKENI. This CDR3 is 15 amino acids long. In DNA form, the CDR3 reads TGTGCCAGCTCCTTATGGGGGACAGGGGAGAACGAGCAGTACTTC. It translates to CASSLWGTGENEQYF.

The chain is built from TRBV30 and TRBJ1-1, with unresolved D. Germline loops: CDR1 GTSNPN, CDR2 SVGIG (reference sequence). Trimming stripped 1 base from V and 0 bases from J, with 9 bases between. This CDR3 contains 14 residues. For the CDR3, the DNA is TGTGCCTGGAGTGCCACAGTGATGAACACTGAAGCTTTCTTT. Translation gives CAWSATVMNTEAFF.

The chain joins TRBV24-1 to TRBJ1-4; D may be TRBD1 (5 bases). Germline CDR1 and CDR2: KGHDR and SFDVKD. The CDR3 covers 15 residues. V lost 4 bases and J lost 6, with 14 bases in between. The CDR3 nucleotides read TGTGCCACCAGTGACCCCAGGGTATCAGATGAAAAACTGTTTTTT. It is translated as CATSDPRVSDEKLFF.

This chain joins TRBV30 and TRBJ1-1; tentative D call: TRBD1 (5 bases). The CDR3 extends over 11 amino acids. The germline CDR1 and CDR2 sequences are GTSNPN and SVGIG (reference sequence). Trimming left V 2 bases short and J 10 bases short, with 11 bases between. The CDR3 spells CAWSTGLGAFF. The DNA for the CDR3 is TGTGCCTGGAGTACGGGACTTGGAGCTTTCTTT.

The chain employs TRBV6-2 or TRBV6-3 and TRBJ1-4; D uncertain. The CDR3 contains 14 residues. The V gene's germline CDR1 is MNHEY and CDR2 SVGEGT. Trimming took off 2 bases at V and 0 bases at J, with 4 bases between the two ends. This chain's CDR3 is CASSYQTTNEKLFF. The CDR3 coding sequence is TGTGCCAGCAGTTACCAGACAACTAATGAAAAACTGTTTTTT.

The chain has TRBV27 and TRBJ1-2, with 7 nucleotides matching TRBD1. V shed 8 bases and J 3 bases; nucleotides not matched to a gene: 12. The CDR3 is 15 amino acids. CDR1 is MNHEY and CDR2 is SMNVEV in the germline V gene (reference sequence). CDR3 amino acids: CASGQSRQGHYGYTF. The CDR3 nucleotides are TGTGCCAGCGGACAGTCCCGACAGGGCCACTATGGCTACACCTTC.

The V call is TRBV18, the J call TRBJ1-2; TRBD1 is a possible D gene (6 bases). CDR1 and CDR2 from the germline V gene are KGHSH and LQKENI. V lost 6 bases and J 8 bases, leaving 25 bases between the germline ends. This CDR3 region has 16 residues. The chain's CDR3 is CASSQGLDSTTGGYTF. The DNA for the CDR3 is TGTGCCAGCTCTCAGGGTCTGGACAGTACTACGGGGGGCTACACCTTC.

This chain uses TRBV28 with TRBJ1-3; the D is unclear. The ends were cut back, 4 bases at V and 0 bases at J, with 10 bases in the middle. This CDR3 region has 15 residues. Germline CDR1 is MDHEN and CDR2 is SYDVKM. CDR3 loop: CASSSTPGSGNTIYF. In nucleotides, the CDR3 is TGTGCCAGCAGTTCAACACCAGGCTCTGGAAACACCATATATTTT.

V usage is TRBV6-5 and J usage is TRBJ1-4; no reliable D call. Between the trimmed V and J ends, which lost 2 bases and 7 bases, there was a span of 5 bases. Germline loops: CDR1 MNHEY, CDR2 SVGAGI. The CDR3 extends over 12 amino acids. In DNA form, the CDR3 reads TGTGCCAGCAGTTACAACGGTGAAAAACTGTTTTTT. This sequence encodes CASSYNGEKLFF.

The chain employs TRBV30 and TRBJ1-2; tentative D call: TRBD1 (6 bases). Per the germline V gene, CDR1 is GTSNPN and CDR2 is SVGIG (reference sequence). There are 14 residues in the CDR3. Trimming took off 2 bases at V and 7 bases at J, with 17 bases between the two ends. For the CDR3, the DNA is TGTGCCTGGAGTAGGCAGGGGCGCAATCCTGGCTACACCTTC. Protein product: CAWSRQGRNPGYTF.

CDR3 loop: CASSKTWEGSTEAFF. The CDR3 DNA reads TGTGCCAGCAGTAAAACGTGGGAGGGGAGCACTGAAGCTTTCTTT. The chain has TRBV6-5 and TRBJ1-1; D possibly corresponds to TRBD1 (5 bases). This CDR3 contains 15 residues. In germline, CDR1 is MNHEY, CDR2 SVGAGI. The V and J ends lost 5 bases and 4 bases respectively, with 17 bases between them.

The chain recombines TRBV27 with TRBJ1-2, with 7 bases matching TRBD1. Per germline, CDR1 MNHEY and CDR2 SMNVEV (reference sequence). The V gene end was trimmed by 6 bases and the J gene end by 4 bases; junction bases not matched to a gene: 2. This CDR3 has 12 residues. The CDR3 here is CASRTGSYGYTF. CDR3 coding DNA: TGTGCCAGCAGGACAGGGTCCTATGGCTACACCTTC.

This clone has just one count. V usage is TRBV3-1 (or the pseudogene TRBV3-2) and J usage is TRBJ2-2; D possibly corresponds to TRBD2 (6 bases). Trimming pared 5 bases from V and 6 bases from J, leaving 13 bases between. The CDR3 spans 14 residues. Germline loops: CDR1 LGHDT, CDR2 YNNKEL (reference sequence). CDR3 sequence reads: CASSARLVPGELFF. CDR3 DNA sequence: TGTGCCAGCAGCGCCAGACTAGTACCCGGGGAGCTGTTTTTT.

The chain links TRBV30 to TRBJ1-2; TRBD1 agrees at 7 bases. The trim removed 4 bases at V and 8 bases at J, leaving 16 bases unmatched. The CDR3 has 15 residues. Germline V gene sequence: CDR1 GTSNPN, CDR2 SVGIG (reference sequence). The CDR3 protein is CAWTRGEGAMGGYTF. CDR3 nucleotides: TGTGCCTGGACCCGCGGAGAGGGGGCGATGGGGGGCTACACCTTC. The entire variable domain, with the rest obtained from reference TRBV30 and TRBJ1-2, is as follows: SQTIHQWPATLVQPVGSPLSLECTVEGTSNPNLYWYRQAAGRGLQLLFYSVGIGQISSEVPQNLSASRPQDRQFILSSKKLLLSDSGFYLCAWTRGEGAMGGYTFGSGTRLTVV.

A single count supports this clone. This chain uses TRBV6-5 with TRBJ1-1, with D possibly TRBD1 on 5 matching bases. With 0 bases removed from V and 0 bases from J, the gap between germline ends came to 8 bases. CDR1 is MNHEY, CDR2 SVGAGI, per germline. The CDR3 consists of 15 residues. CDR3 sequence reads: CASSYSGGLNTEAFF. In nucleotides, the CDR3 is TGTGCCAGCAGTTACTCGGGGGGGTTGAACACTGAAGCTTTCTTT.

V usage is TRBV3-1 (or the pseudogene TRBV3-2) and J usage is TRBJ1-1, with D unclear. The V end was cut by 0 bases, the J end by 6 bases, with 11 bases between. From germline, CDR1 is LGHDT and CDR2 YNNKEL (reference sequence). The CDR3 is made up of 14 amino acids. CDR3 sequence reads: CASSQDLSGSEAFF. CDR3 in DNA: TGTGCCAGCAGCCAAGATCTTTCCGGTTCTGAAGCTTTCTTT.